The rows below give T cell receptor beta chains drawn from one sample of a study of cytomegalovirus exposure and HLA in healthy donors. Some clones are missing from TCRdb's copy, which holds only in-frame ones; the method was immunoSEQ multiplex PCR. The sample holds 180,000 or so clones; about 77% are singletons and the top ten take 2.5%. Sequencing was performed on PBMCs. These receptors were collected from a woman aged 30 to 39 in good health and CMV-seropositive. The CDR3 runs from the conserved cysteine through the conserved F or W. A D gene is named only where the DNA matches it firmly. The size field is filled for only some rows; it gives once, few, many or a size class.

clone_size d_call j_call v_call cdr3_nt cdr3_aa
- TRBD1 TRBJ1-3 TRBV7-2 TGTGCCAGCAGCTCCTCGCCCGGGACAGTAGGAAACACCATATATTTT CASSSSPGTVGNTIYF
- - TRBJ2-7 TRBV21-1 TGTGCCAGCAGAGCGGGGTCTCTTCTCTACGAGCAGTACTTC CASRAGSLLYEQYF
- - TRBJ1-5 TRBV19 TGTGCCAGTATGGTTACGGGGCAGGGAGGATTAAGCAATCAGCCCCAGCATTTT CASMVTGQGGLSNQPQHF
- - TRBJ2-2 TRBV19 TGTGCCAGTAGTAGAGAGACACACAGGAACACCGGGGAGCTGTTTTTT CASSRETHRNTGELFF
- TRBD1 TRBJ1-1 TRBV7-2 TGTGCCAGCAGCCTCCAAGGGACAGGGAACACTGAAGCTTTCTTT CASSLQGTGNTEAFF
many TRBD2 TRBJ2-1 TRBV6-5 TGTGCCAGCAGTTACTCGGGCGGGGGATCCTACAATGAGCAGTTCTTC CASSYSGGGSYNEQFF
- - TRBJ2-2 TRBV10-1 TGCGCCAGCGGGTCTGGGAGCTCGAACACCGGGGAGCTGTTTTTT CASGSGSSNTGELFF
- TRBD2 TRBJ2-5 TRBV5-1 TGCGCCAGCACCCCAACGCAGCGGGGGGGCTTTGAGACCCAGTACTTC CASTPTQRGGFETQYF
- - TRBJ2-5 TRBV7-9 TGTGCCAGCAGCTTCGAGACAGGCAAAGAGACCCAGTACTTC CASSFETGKETQYF
- - TRBJ1-2 TRBV12-2 TGTGCAAGTCGCTTAGCCGGGACAGGGGGCGCCAACTATGGCTACACCTTC CASRLAGTGGANYGYTF
- TRBD2 TRBJ2-4 TRBV7-8 TGTGCCAGCAGCTTAGTCGGTTTAGGGACTAGCGGGGGTCTAGCCAAAAACATTCAGTACTTC CASSLVGLGTSGGLAKNIQYF
few TRBD2 TRBJ2-3 TRBV27 TGTGCCAGCAGTGGACTAGCGGGGGGGAAGGGCACAGATACGCAGTATTTT CASSGLAGGKGTDTQYF
- - TRBJ2-2 TRBV7-8 TGTGCCAGCAGCATAGGGGCAGGGATCTCTGGGGAGCTGTTTTTT CASSIGAGISGELFF
- - TRBJ1-2 TRBV18 TGTGCCAGCTCACCCGTTGAGGACAACGGCTACACCTTC CASSPVEDNGYTF
once - TRBJ1-6 TRBV5-6 TGTGCCAGCAGCCCTAAACCGAATTCACCCCTCCACTTT CASSPKPNSPLHF
once - TRBJ2-3 TRBV29-1 TGCAGCGTTGAAGGGCAGGGCACAGATACGCAGTATTTT CSVEGQGTDTQYF
- TRBD1 TRBJ1-1 TRBV6-5 TGTGCCAGCAGTCCACAGGGGGTCACTGAAGCTTTCTTT CASSPQGVTEAFF
- TRBD1 TRBJ2-7 TRBV14 TGTGCCAGCAGTGAGTTCTCGGCCGGGACAGGGGAGTTGGACGAGCAGTACTTC CASSEFSAGTGELDEQYF
- TRBD2 TRBJ2-7 TRBV7-7 TGTGCCAGCAGCCTTGGGACTAGCGGAACCTACGAGCAGTACTTC CASSLGTSGTYEQYF
- - TRBJ1-6 TRBV7-2 TGTGCCAGCAGCTTACCCGAGACTTATAATTCACCCCTCCACTTT CASSLPETYNSPLHF
- - TRBJ2-1 TRBV7-2 TGTGCCAGCAGCCCCTACCTCTACAATGAGCAGTTCTTC CASSPYLYNEQFF
- - TRBJ2-7 TRBV28 TGTGCCAGCACTGTCTCAGGGGTGCGGGAGCAGTACTTC CASTVSGVREQYF
- - TRBJ2-2 TRBV6-6 TGTGCCAGCAGTTACCCAGAAACCGGGGAGCTGTTTTTT CASSYPETGELFF
- - TRBJ2-7 TRBV6-1 TGTGCCAGCAACCGGGACTTCTTCGCCTACGAGCAGTACTTC CASNRDFFAYEQYF
- - TRBJ2-2 TRBV7-9 TGTTCCAGCAGCTGGACTCTGTCGCCGAACACCGGGGAGCTGTTTTTT CSSSWTLSPNTGELFF
- TRBD1 TRBJ1-4 TRBV7-8 TGTGCCAGCAGACCGCAGGGGGCGTATGAAAAACTGTTTTTT CASRPQGAYEKLFF
few - TRBJ2-7 TRBV7-9 TGTGCCAGCAGCTTAATGGACAACTACGAGCAGTACTTC CASSLMDNYEQYF
many TRBD2 TRBJ2-1 TRBV6-1 TGTGCCAGCAGTACACTAGCGGGGGACTACAATGAGCAGTTCTTC CASSTLAGDYNEQFF
- TRBD1 TRBJ2-5 TRBV5-4 TGTGCCAGCAGCCTGGGACAGGCGGAAGAGACCCAGTACTTC CASSLGQAEETQYF
- - TRBJ1-2 TRBV27 TGTGCCAGCAGAAAAGGGGTTGGCTATGGCTACACCTTC CASRKGVGYGYTF
- - TRBJ2-5 TRBV5-6 TGTGCCAGCAGCTTGAGACAAAGCGGAGAGACCCAGTACTTC CASSLRQSGETQYF
- TRBD1 TRBJ2-7 TRBV19 TGTGCCACCCAGCTTCTCCCGGGACAGCCCTACGAGCAGTACTTC CATQLLPGQPYEQYF
- TRBD2 TRBJ2-5 TRBV4-3 TGCGCCAGCAGCCCCCGAGGAGCGGGGGCCTCCCAAGAGACCCAGTACTTC CASSPRGAGASQETQYF
- TRBD2 TRBJ2-2 TRBV9 TGTGCCAGCAGCGTAGACTCCGGGAGGGCCACGAACACCGGGGAGCTGTTTTTT CASSVDSGRATNTGELFF
- TRBD1 TRBJ2-7 TRBV11-3 TGTGCCAGCAGCTTAGGGACAGGGGGCCGGTACGAGCAGTACTTC CASSLGTGGRYEQYF
- TRBD1 TRBJ1-6 TRBV5-5 TGTGCCAGCAGCCTCGGAGGACAGGGGGCTGGTTCACCCCTCCACTTT CASSLGGQGAGSPLHF
- TRBD2 TRBJ2-1 TRBV6-5 TGTGCCAGCAGTTACCCCGGGGGGAACAATGAGCAGTTCTTC CASSYPGGNNEQFF
- - TRBJ2-1 TRBV7-8 TGTGCCAGCAGCTTAGGGACTATGGGGTACAATGAGCAGTTCTTC CASSLGTMGYNEQFF
few TRBD1 TRBJ1-5 TRBV7-9 TGTGCCAGCAGTTCACAGGGGGCGAGCAATCAGCCCCAGCATTTT CASSSQGASNQPQHF
- - TRBJ2-5 TRBV5-1 TGCGCCAGCAGACTAGCCGGGCAAGAGACCCAGTACTTC CASRLAGQETQYF